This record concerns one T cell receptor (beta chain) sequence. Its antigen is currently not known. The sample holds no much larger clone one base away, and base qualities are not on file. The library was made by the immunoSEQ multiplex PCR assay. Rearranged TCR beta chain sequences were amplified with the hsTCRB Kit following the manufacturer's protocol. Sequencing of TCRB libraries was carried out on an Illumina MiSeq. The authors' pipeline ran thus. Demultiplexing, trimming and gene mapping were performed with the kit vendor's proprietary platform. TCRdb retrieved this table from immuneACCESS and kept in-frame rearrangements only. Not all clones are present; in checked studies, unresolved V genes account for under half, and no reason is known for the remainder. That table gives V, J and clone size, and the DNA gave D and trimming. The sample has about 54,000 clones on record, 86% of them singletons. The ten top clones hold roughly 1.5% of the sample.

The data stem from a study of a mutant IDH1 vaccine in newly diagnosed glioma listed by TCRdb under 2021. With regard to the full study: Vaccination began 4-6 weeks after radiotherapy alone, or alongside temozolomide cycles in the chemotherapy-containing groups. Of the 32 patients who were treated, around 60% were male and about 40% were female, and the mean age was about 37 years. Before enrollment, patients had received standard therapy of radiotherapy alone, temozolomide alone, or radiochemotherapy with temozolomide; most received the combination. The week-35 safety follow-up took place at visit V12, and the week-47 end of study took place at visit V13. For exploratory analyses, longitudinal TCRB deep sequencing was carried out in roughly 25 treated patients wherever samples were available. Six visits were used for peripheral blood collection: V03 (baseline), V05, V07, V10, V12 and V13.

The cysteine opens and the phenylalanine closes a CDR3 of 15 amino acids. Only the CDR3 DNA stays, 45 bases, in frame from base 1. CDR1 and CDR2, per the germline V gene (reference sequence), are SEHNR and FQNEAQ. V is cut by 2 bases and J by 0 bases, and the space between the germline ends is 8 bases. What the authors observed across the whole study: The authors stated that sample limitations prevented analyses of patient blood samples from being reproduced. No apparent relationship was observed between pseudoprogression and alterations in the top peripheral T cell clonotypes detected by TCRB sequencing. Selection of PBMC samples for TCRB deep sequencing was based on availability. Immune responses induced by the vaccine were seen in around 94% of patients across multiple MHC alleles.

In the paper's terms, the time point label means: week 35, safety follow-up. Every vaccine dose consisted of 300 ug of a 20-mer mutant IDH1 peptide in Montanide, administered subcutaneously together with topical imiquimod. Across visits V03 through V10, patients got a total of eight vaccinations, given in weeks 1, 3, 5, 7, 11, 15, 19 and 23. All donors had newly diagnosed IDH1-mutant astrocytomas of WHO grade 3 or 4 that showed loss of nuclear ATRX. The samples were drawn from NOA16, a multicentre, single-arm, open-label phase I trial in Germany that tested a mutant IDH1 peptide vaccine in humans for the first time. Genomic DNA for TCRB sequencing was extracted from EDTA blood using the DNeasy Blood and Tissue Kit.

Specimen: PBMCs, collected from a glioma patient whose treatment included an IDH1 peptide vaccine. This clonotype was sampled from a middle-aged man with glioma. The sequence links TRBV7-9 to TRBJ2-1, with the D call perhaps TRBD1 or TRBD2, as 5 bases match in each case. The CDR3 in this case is CASSLRGGSYNEQFF. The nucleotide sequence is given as TGTGCCAGCAGCTTACGTGGGGGCTCCTACAATGAGCAGTTCTTC.